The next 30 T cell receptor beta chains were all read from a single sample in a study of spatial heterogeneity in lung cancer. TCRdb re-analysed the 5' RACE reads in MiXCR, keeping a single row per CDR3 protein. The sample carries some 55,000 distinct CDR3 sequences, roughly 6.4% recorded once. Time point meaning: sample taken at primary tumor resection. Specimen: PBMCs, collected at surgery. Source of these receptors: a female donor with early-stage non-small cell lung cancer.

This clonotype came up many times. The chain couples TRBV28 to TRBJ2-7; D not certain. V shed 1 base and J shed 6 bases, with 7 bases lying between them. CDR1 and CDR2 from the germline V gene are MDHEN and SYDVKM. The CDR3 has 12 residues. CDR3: CASSLSDVEQYF. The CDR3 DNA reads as TGTGCCAGCAGTTTATCCGATGTCGAGCAGTACTTC. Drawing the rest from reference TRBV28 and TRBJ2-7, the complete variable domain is DVKVTQSSRYLVKRTGEKVFLECVQDMDHENMFWYRQDPGLGLRLIYFSYDVKMKEKGDIPEGYSVSREKKERFSLILESASTNQTSMYLCASSLSDVEQYFGPGTRLTVT.

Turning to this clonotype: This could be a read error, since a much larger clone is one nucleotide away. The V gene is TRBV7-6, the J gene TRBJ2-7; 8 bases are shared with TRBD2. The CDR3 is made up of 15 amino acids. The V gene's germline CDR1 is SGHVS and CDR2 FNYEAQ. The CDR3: CVSSLLAESSYEQYF. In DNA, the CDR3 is TGTGTCAGCAGCTTACTAGCGGAGAGCTCCTACGAGCAGTACTTC. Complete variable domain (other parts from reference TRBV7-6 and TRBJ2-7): GAGVSQSPRYKVTKRGQDVALRCDPISGHVSLYWYRQALGQGPEFLTYFNYEAQQDKSGLPNDRFSAERPEGSISTLTIQRTEQRDSAMYRCVSSLLAESSYEQYFGPGTRLTVT.

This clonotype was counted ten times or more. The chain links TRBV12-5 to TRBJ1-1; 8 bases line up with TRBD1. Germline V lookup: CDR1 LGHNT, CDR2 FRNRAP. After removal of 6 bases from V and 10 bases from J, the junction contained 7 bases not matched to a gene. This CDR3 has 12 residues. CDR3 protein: CASGQGQGGAFF. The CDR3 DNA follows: TGTGCTAGTGGCCAAGGACAGGGTGGAGCTTTCTTT.

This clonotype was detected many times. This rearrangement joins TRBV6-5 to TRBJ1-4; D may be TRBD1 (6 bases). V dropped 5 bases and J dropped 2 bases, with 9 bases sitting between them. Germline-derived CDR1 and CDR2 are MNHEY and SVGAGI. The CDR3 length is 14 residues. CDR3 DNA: TGTGCCAGCAGTCGGACAGAGACTAATGAAAAACTGTTTTTT. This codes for CASSRTETNEKLFF.

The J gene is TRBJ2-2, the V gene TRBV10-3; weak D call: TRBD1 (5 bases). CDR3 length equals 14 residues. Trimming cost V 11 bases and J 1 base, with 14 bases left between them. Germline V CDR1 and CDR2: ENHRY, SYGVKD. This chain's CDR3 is CASEGQLNTGELFF. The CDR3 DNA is TGTGCCTCCGAAGGACAATTGAACACCGGGGAGCTGTTTTTT.

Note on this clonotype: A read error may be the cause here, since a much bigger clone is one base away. CDR3 loop: CASSFRGPVSYEQHF. For the CDR3, the DNA is TGTGCCAGCAGCTTCAGGGGCCCCGTGAGCTACGAGCAGCACTTC. This chain joins TRBV5-6 and TRBJ2-7; TRBD1 might be the D (6 bases). Germline V CDR1 and CDR2: SGHDT, YYEEEE. The CDR3 length is 15 residues.

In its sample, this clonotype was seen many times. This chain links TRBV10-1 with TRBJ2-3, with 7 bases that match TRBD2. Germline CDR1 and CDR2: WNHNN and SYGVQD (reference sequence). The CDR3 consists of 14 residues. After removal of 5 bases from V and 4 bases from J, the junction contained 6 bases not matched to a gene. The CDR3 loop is CASSPSGGADTQYF. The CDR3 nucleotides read TGCGCCAGCAGTCCTAGCGGTGGGGCAGATACGCAGTATTTT.

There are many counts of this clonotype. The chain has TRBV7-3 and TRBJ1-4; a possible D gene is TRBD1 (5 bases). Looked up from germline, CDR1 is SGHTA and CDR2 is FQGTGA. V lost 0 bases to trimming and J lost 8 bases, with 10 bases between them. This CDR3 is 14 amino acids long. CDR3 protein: CASSLTSKGEKLFF. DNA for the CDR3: TGTGCCAGCAGCTTAACAAGCAAGGGGGAAAAACTGTTTTTT. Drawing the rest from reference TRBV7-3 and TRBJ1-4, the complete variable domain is GAGVSQTPSNKVTEKGKYVELRCDPISGHTALYWYRQSLGQGPEFLIYFQGTGAADDSGLPNDRFFAVRPEGSVSTLKIQRTERGDSAVYLCASSLTSKGEKLFFGSGTQLSVL.

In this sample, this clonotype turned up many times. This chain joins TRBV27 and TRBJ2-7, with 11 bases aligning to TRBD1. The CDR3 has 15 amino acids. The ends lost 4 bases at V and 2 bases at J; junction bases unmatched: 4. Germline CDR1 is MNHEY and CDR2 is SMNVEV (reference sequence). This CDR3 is CASSSPGQGAYEQYF. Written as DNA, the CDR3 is TGTGCCAGCAGTTCACCGGGACAGGGGGCCTACGAGCAGTACTTC.

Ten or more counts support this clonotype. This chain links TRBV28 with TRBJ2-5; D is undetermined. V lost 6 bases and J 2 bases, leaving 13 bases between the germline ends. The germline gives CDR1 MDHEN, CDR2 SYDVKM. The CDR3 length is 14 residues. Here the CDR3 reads CASSRPGPQETQYF. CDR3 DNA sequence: TGTGCCAGCAGCCGTCCCGGACCACAAGAGACCCAGTACTTC.

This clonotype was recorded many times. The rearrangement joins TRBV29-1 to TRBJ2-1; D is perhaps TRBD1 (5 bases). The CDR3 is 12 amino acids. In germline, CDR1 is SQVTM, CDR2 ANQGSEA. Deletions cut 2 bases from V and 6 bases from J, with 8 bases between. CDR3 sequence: CSVERGTNEQFF. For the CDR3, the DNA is TGCAGCGTTGAAAGGGGCACCAATGAGCAGTTCTTC.

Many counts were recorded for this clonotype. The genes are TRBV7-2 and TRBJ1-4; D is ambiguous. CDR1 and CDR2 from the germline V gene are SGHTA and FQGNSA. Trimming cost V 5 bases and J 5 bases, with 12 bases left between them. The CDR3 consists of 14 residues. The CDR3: CASSPGRLNEKLFF. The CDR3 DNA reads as TGTGCCAGCAGCCCCGGGCGACTAAATGAAAAACTGTTTTTT.

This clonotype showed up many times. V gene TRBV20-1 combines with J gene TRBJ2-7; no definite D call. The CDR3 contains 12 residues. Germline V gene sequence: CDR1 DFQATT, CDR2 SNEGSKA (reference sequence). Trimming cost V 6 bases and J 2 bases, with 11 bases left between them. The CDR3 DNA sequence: TGCAGTGCCCTCTGGGATGCCTACGAGCAGTACTTC. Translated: CSALWDAYEQYF.

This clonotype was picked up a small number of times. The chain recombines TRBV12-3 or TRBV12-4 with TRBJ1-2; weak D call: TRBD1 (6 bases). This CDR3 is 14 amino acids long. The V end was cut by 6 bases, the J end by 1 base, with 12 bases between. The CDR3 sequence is CASRLTGINYGYTF. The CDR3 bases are TGTGCCAGCAGACTAACAGGGATTAACTATGGCTACACCTTC.

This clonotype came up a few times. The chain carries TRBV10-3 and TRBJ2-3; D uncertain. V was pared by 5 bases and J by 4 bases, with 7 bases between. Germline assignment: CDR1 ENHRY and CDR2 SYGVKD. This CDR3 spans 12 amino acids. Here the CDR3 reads CAISPQADTQYF. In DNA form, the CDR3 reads TGTGCCATCAGTCCTCAGGCAGATACGCAGTATTTT.

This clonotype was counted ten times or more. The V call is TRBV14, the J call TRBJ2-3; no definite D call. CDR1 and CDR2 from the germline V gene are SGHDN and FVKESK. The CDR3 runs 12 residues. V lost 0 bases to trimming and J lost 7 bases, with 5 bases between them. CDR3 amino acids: CASSQDRHTQYF. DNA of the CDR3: TGTGCCAGCAGCCAAGATAGACATACGCAGTATTTT. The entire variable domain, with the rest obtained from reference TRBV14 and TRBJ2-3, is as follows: EAGVTQFPSHSVIEKGQTVTLRCDPISGHDNLYWYRRVMGKEIKFLLHFVKESKQDESGMPNNRFLAERTGGTYSTLKVQPAELEDSGVYFCASSQDRHTQYFGPGTRLTVL.

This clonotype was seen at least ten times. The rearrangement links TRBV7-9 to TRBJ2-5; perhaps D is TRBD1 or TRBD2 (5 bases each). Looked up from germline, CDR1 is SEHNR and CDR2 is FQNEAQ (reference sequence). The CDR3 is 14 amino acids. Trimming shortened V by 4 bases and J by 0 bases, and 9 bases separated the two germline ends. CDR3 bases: TGTGCCAGCAGCTCGGGACCGTACCAAGAGACCCAGTACTTC. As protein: CASSSGPYQETQYF.

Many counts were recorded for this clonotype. CDR3 amino acids: CASSPGRGGANEQFF. In nucleotides, the CDR3 is TGCGCCAGCAGCCCCGGGAGGGGGGGGGCCAATGAGCAGTTCTTC. J is TRBJ2-1 and V is TRBV4-1; 8 bases are a match to TRBD2. This CDR3 has 15 residues. Trimming removed 4 bases from V and 6 bases from J; junction bases left unmatched: 8. Germline V gene lookup returns CDR1 MGHRA and CDR2 YSYEKL.

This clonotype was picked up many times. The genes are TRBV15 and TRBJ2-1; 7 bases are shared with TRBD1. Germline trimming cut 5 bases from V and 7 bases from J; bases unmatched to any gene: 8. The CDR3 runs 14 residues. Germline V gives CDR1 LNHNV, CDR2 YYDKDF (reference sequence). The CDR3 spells CATSFRDSTNEQFF. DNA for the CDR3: TGTGCCACCAGCTTTCGGGACAGTACTAATGAGCAGTTCTTC.

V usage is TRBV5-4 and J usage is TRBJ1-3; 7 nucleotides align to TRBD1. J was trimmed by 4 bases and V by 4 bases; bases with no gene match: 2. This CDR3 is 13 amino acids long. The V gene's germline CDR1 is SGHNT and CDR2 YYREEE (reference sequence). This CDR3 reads CASSQDRGNTIYF. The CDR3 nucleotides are TGTGCCAGCAGCCAGGACAGGGGAAACACCATATATTTT.

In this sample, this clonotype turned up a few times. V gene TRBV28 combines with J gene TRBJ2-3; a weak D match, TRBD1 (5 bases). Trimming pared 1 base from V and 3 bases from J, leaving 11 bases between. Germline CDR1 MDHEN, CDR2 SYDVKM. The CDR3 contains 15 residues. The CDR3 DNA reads TGTGCCAGCAGTTTATTACCGACAGAGACAGATACGCAGTATTTT. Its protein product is CASSLLPTETDTQYF.

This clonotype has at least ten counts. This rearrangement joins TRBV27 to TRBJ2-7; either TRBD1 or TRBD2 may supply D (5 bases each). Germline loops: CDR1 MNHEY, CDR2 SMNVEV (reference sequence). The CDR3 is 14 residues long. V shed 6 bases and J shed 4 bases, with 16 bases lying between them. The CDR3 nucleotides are TGTGCCAGCAGGGTACAGGAGGCGCGATACGAGCAGTACTTC. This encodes CASRVQEARYEQYF.

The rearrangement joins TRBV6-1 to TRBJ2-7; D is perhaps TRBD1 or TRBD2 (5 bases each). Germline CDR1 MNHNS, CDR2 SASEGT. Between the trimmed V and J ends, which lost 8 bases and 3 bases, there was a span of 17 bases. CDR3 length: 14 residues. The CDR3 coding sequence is TGTGCCAGCCAGGGCGATAGGGAGATCTACGAGCAGTACGTC. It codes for CASQGDREIYEQYV.

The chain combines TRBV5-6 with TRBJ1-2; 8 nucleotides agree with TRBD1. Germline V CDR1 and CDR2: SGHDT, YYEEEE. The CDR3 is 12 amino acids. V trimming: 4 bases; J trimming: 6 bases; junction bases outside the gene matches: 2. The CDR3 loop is CASSDRGHGYTF. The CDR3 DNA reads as TGTGCCAGCAGCGACAGGGGCCATGGCTACACCTTC. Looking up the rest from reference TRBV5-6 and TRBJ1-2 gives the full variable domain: DAGVTQSPTHLIKTRGQQVTLRCSPKSGHDTVSWYQQALGQGPQFIFQYYEEEERQRGNFPDRFSGHQFPNYSSELNVNALLLGDSALYLCASSDRGHGYTFGSGTRLTVV.

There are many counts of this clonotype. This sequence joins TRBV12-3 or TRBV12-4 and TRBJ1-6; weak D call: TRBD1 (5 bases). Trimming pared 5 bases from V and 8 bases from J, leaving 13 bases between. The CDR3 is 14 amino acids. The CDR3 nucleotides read TGTGCCAGCAGTCCCTACCAGGGATATTCACCCCTCCACTTT. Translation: CASSPYQGYSPLHF.

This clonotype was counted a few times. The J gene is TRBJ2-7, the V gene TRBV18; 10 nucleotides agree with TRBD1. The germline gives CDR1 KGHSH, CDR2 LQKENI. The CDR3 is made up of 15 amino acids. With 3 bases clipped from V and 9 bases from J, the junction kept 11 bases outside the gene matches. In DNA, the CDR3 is TGTGCCAGCTCACCGTCGACAGGGGGCGGGAACGGGCAGTACGTC. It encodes CASSPSTGGGNGQYV.

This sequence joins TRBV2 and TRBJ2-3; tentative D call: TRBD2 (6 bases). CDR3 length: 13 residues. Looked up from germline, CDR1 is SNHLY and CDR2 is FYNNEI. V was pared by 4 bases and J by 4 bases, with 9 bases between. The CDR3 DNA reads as TGTGCCAGCAGTGTGGGACTTCCAGATACGCAGTATTTT. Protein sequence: CASSVGLPDTQYF.

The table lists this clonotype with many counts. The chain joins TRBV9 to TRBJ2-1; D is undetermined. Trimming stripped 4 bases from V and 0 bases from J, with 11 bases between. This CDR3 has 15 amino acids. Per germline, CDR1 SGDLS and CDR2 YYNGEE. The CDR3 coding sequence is TGTGCCAGCAGCCCGAGGCCCAGCTCCTACAATGAGCAGTTCTTC. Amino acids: CASSPRPSSYNEQFF.

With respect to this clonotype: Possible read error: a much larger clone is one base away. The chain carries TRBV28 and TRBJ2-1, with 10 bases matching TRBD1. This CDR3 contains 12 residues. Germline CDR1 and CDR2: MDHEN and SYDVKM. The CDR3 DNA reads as TGTGCCACTACGACAGGGGGCTATGAGCAGCTCTTC. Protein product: CATTTGGYEQLF.

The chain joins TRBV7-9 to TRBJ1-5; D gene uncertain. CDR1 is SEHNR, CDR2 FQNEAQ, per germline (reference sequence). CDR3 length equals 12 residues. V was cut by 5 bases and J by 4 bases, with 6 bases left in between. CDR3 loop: CASSLTNQPQHF. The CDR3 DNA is TGTGCCAGCAGCCTCACTAATCAGCCCCAGCATTTT.